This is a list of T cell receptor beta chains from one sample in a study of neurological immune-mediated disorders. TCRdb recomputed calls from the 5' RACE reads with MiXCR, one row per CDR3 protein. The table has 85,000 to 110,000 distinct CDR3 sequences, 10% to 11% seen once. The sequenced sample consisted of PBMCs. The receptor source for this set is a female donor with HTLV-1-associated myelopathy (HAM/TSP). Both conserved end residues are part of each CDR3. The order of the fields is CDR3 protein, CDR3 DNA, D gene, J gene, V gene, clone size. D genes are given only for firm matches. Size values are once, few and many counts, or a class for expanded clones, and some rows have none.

CASSFGAGGTKSTDTQYF | TGTGCCAGCAGTTTCGGAGCGGGGGGCACAAAAAGCACAGATACGCAGTATTTT | TRBD2 | TRBJ2-3 | TRBV12-3/TRBV12-4 | many
CSARDYMDPREDTQYF | TGCAGTGCTAGAGATTACATGGACCCCAGGGAGGATACGCAGTATTTT | . | TRBJ2-3 | TRBV20-1 | many
CASSAGAGETQYF | TGTGCCAGCAGCGCGGGGGCTGGAGAGACCCAGTACTTC | . | TRBJ2-5 | TRBV9 | many
CASSLTGNGYGYTF | TGTGCCAGCAGCTTGACAGGGAATGGCTATGGCTACACCTTC | TRBD1 | TRBJ1-2 | TRBV7-2 | many
CASSVGTGRLF | TGTGCCAGCAGTGTCGGGACAGGAAGGCTCTTC | TRBD1 | TRBJ2-1 | TRBV6-1 | few
CAISRTGGSPGIQYF | TGTGCCATCAGTAGGACAGGGGGATCCCCAGGCATTCAGTACTTC | TRBD1 | TRBJ2-4 | TRBV10-3 | many
CATSRFSGGSYNEQFF | TGTGCCACCAGCAGGTTCAGCGGGGGGAGTTACAATGAGCAGTTCTTC | TRBD2 | TRBJ2-1 | TRBV15 | few
CASSLGGDSPLHF | TGCGCCAGCAGCTTGGGAGGGGATTCACCCCTCCACTTT | . | TRBJ1-6 | TRBV5-1 | few
CASIEGRGQRGGADTQYF | TGTGCCAGCATCGAAGGGAGGGGACAGCGGGGGGGCGCAGATACGCAGTATTTT | TRBD2 | TRBJ2-3 | TRBV6-6 | many
CASSPTGEATYNEQFF | TGCGCCAGCAGCCCGACAGGGGAGGCTACCTACAATGAGCAGTTCTTC | TRBD1 | TRBJ2-1 | TRBV5-1 | .
CASSQGSYNSPLHF | TGTGCCAGCAGTCAGGGATCCTATAATTCACCCCTCCACTTT | . | TRBJ1-6 | TRBV27 | many
CASGLSTGWNEQFF | TGCGCCAGCGGACTTTCCACAGGGTGGAATGAGCAGTTCTTC | . | TRBJ2-1 | TRBV5-1 | many
CATGTVVNSPLHF | TGTGCCACCGGGACGGTCGTTAATTCACCCCTCCACTTT | . | TRBJ1-6 | TRBV6-5 | many